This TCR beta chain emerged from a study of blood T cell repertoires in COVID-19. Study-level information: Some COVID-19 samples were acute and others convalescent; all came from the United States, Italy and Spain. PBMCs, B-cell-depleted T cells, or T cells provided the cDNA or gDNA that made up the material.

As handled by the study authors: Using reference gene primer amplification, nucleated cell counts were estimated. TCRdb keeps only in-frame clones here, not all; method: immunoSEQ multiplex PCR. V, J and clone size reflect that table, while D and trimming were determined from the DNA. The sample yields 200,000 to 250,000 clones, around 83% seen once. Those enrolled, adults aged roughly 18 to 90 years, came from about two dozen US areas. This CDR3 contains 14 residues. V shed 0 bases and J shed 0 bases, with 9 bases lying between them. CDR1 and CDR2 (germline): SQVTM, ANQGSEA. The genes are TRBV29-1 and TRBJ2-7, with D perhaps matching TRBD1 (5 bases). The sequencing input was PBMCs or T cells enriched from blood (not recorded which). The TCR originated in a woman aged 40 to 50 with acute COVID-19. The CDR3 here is CSVEEGQFSYEQYF. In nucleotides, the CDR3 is TGCAGCGTTGAAGAGGGGCAGTTCTCCTACGAGCAGTACTTC.